This T cell receptor (beta chain) was sequenced for a study of persistence of HIV-infected CD4 T cells. The overall study: Suppressive ART had lasted a median of around 8 years.

This clone turned up a few times. Its cognate antigen is unknown. Sequencing used immunoSEQ version 4 in survey mode. Sequenced by immunoSEQ multiplex PCR; TCRdb stores in-frame clones only, minus some. The sample holds more than 30,000 clones, around four fifths seen once. Overall study results and limits: TCRbeta richness was lower in CMV- and Gag-responding cells than in anti-CD3/anti-CD28-responding cells.

V lost 5 bases, J lost 5 bases, and 19 bases lay in between. Germline V CDR1 and CDR2: SEHNR, FQNEAQ (reference sequence). The CDR3 has 15 residues. Cells were stimulated with overlapping HIV-1 Gag 15-mer peptides. Sorted nonresponding memory CD4+ T cells were CD40L-negative, CD69-negative, CD45RO-high. Anti-CD28/CD49d costimulation, CD40-blocking antibody and enfuvirtide were given to CD8-depleted PBMCs for roughly 19 hours. The V and J genes are TRBV7-9 and TRBJ2-7, with D perhaps matching TRBD1 (5 bases). The receptor comes from an adult with HIV. The donor label of this sample is uncertain. The specimen comprised cultured CD4+ T cells from PBMCs, sampled from a patient who received antiretroviral therapy. This chain's CDR3 is CASSLSSQGSNEQYF. CDR3 coding DNA: TGTGCCAGCAGCCTTAGTTCCCAGGGCTCTAACGAGCAGTACTTC.